These 3 T cell receptor beta chains came from one sample sequenced in a study of shared clonotypes between healthy human individuals. Naive CD8 cells were CD45RO-negative, positively selected for CCR7, excluding terminally differentiated effector memory CD45RA+ cells. Measured with immunoSEQ multiplex PCR; TCRdb has only the in-frame clones, and not every one. Counted here are about 820,000 clones, over 90% occurring once; the ten biggest clones make up around 24%. The sequenced sample was naive CD8+ T cells sorted from blood. These receptor sequences come from a man aged 30 to 45 in good health.

CDR3 DNA: TGTGCCAGCAGCGGACTAGATAGCTCCTACGAGCAGTACTTC. This translates into CASSGLDSSYEQYF. The rearrangement joins TRBV6-1 to TRBJ2-7, with TRBD2 identical over 7 bases. The CDR3 has 14 amino acids. The trim removed 6 bases at V and 0 bases at J, leaving 5 bases unmatched. The germline CDR1 and CDR2 sequences are MNHNS and SASEGT.

This sequence joins TRBV7-9 and TRBJ2-1; 8 nucleotides align to TRBD2. J lost 6 bases, V lost 0 bases, and 7 bases had no gene match. The CDR3 consists of 16 residues. CDR1 and CDR2 from the germline V gene are SEHNR and FQNEAQ (reference sequence). CDR3 sequence (DNA): TGTGCCAGCAGCTTAGCCCCCGCGGGAGGCGTCAATGAGCAGTTCTTC. It specifies CASSLAPAGGVNEQFF.

The CDR3 nucleotides read TGCAGCGTTGAAGATCTGGGGTTATACAATGAGCAGTTCTTC. This encodes CSVEDLGLYNEQFF. The V and J genes are TRBV29-1 and TRBJ2-1; D is undetermined. Deletions cut 0 bases from V and 4 bases from J, with 10 bases between. CDR1 is SQVTM and CDR2 is ANQGSEA in the germline V gene. This CDR3 is built from 14 residues.